These 15 T cell receptor beta chains originate from one sample sequenced in a study of blood T cell repertoires in COVID-19. Using immunoSEQ multiplex PCR, the repertoire was profiled, and TCRdb retains in-frame clones only, with some absent. The sample lists some 500,000 clones; approximately 90% were seen once. Sample: PBMCs or T cells enriched from blood (not recorded which). These receptors were collected from a woman aged 40 to 50 who had recovered from COVID-19.

The V and J genes are TRBV5-8 and TRBJ1-1; 9 nucleotides agree with TRBD1. After removal of 4 bases from V and 10 bases from J, the junction contained 14 bases not matched to a gene. CDR3 length: 15 amino acids. CDR1 is SGHTS and CDR2 is YDEGEE in the germline V gene. CDR3 DNA sequence: TGTGCCAGCAGCCCCGTGGACAGGGGCCACGGAGGAGCTTTCTTT. Translation gives CASSPVDRGHGGAFF.

The chain combines TRBV27 with TRBJ1-1; tentatively, D is TRBD1 (6 bases). The CDR3 has 16 amino acids. V lost 2 bases to trimming and J lost 1 base, with 14 bases between them. Germline V gene lookup returns CDR1 MNHEY and CDR2 SMNVEV (reference sequence). CDR3 protein: CASSLLLRTANTEAFF. DNA of the CDR3: TGTGCCAGCAGTTTACTGCTAAGGACAGCGAACACTGAAGCTTTCTTT.

The chain has TRBV4-3 and TRBJ2-4; D is uncertain. Germline assignment: CDR1 LGHNA and CDR2 YSLEER. Trimming shortened V by 0 bases and J by 0 bases, and 12 bases separated the two germline ends. CDR3 length: 17 residues. The CDR3 region is CASSQDYARLAKNIQYF. The CDR3 region has the DNA TGCGCCAGCAGCCAAGATTACGCGCGACTAGCCAAAAACATTCAGTACTTC.

This chain joins TRBV5-6 and TRBJ1-1; maybe TRBD1 (6 bases). The V and J ends lost 3 bases and 7 bases respectively, with 19 bases between them. CDR1 is SGHDT and CDR2 is YYEEEE in the germline V gene. The CDR3 spans 15 residues. In nucleotides, the CDR3 is TGTGCCAGCAGCTCGAGGGGGGCGGGGGCTGGTGAAGCTTTCTTT. It encodes CASSSRGAGAGEAFF.

V is TRBV27 and J is TRBJ2-3; 13 nucleotides align to TRBD2. Unmatched junction bases numbered 4, after V lost 7 bases and J lost 0 bases. Looked up from germline, CDR1 is MNHEY and CDR2 is SMNVEV (reference sequence). The CDR3 covers 16 residues. CDR3 coding DNA: TGTGCCAGCACGCCGGGACTAGCGGGAAGCACAGATACGCAGTATTTT. It yields the protein CASTPGLAGSTDTQYF.

The chain couples TRBV4-2 to TRBJ1-2; 7 bases agree with TRBD1. The germline gives CDR1 LGHNA, CDR2 YNFKEQ. This CDR3 has 15 amino acids. Losses at the gene ends were 2 bases for V and 6 bases for J; bases not matched to a gene: 9. For the CDR3, the DNA is TGTGCCAGCAGCCAACCAGGACAGGAAGGAAATGGCTACACCTTC. Amino acids: CASSQPGQEGNGYTF.

V gene TRBV5-6 combines with J gene TRBJ1-1; TRBD1 aligns across 8 bases. Germline CDR1 is SGHDT and CDR2 is YYEEEE. V lost 2 bases, J lost 3 bases, and 9 bases stayed unmatched. The CDR3 is 16 amino acids. In DNA form, the CDR3 reads TGTGCCAGCAGCTTTAACAGGGGGGGCGTTTACACTGAAGCTTTCTTT. This gives the protein CASSFNRGGVYTEAFF. The full variable domain, in which reference TRBV5-6 and TRBJ1-1 provide the parts outside the CDR3, is DAGVTQSPTHLIKTRGQQVTLRCSPKSGHDTVSWYQQALGQGPQFIFQYYEEEERQRGNFPDRFSGHQFPNYSSELNVNALLLGDSALYLCASSFNRGGVYTEAFFGQGTRLTVV.

In this sample, this clone turned up once. The rearrangement uses TRBV28 and TRBJ1-2, with D hard to call. The CDR3 totals 16 residues. Germline V gives CDR1 MDHEN, CDR2 SYDVKM. The germline V and J ends were trimmed by 1 base and 4 bases, with 16 bases remaining between them. The DNA of the CDR3 is TGTGCCAGCAGTTTATTGGTCTCCAGGAGCGGCTATGGCTACACCTTC. Protein product: CASSLLVSRSGYGYTF.

V usage is TRBV6-2 or TRBV6-3 and J usage is TRBJ1-4, with TRBD1 matching over 9 bases. Germline loops: CDR1 MNHEY, CDR2 SVGEGT. V lost 4 bases to trimming and J lost 3 bases; unmatched junction nucleotides: 12. The CDR3 spans 18 residues. The CDR3 protein is CASSFYSTGGTSNEKLFF. In DNA form, the CDR3 reads TGTGCCAGCAGTTTCTATTCGACAGGGGGGACGTCTAATGAAAAACTGTTTTTT.

The V gene is TRBV7-8, the J gene TRBJ2-2; weak D call: TRBD2 (6 bases). Per germline, CDR1 SGHVS and CDR2 FQNEAQ. CDR3 length: 16 residues. Deletions cut 1 base from V and 6 bases from J, with 15 bases between. The CDR3 nucleotides read TGTGCCAGCAGCTTAGTGGCGGGATTATTTTCCGGGGAGCTGTTTTTT. This codes for CASSLVAGLFSGELFF. Variable domain in full (rest from reference TRBV7-8 and TRBJ2-2): GAGVSQSPRYKVAKRGQDVALRCDPISGHVSLFWYQQALGQGPEFLTYFQNEAQLDKSGLPSDRFFAERPEGSVSTLKIQRTQQEDSAVYLCASSLVAGLFSGELFFGEGSRLTVL.

The chain joins TRBV2 to TRBJ2-2; TRBD1 agrees at 9 bases. The CDR3 sequence is 15 residues long. J lost 8 bases, V lost 6 bases, and 10 bases had no gene match. Germline V gene lookup returns CDR1 SNHLY and CDR2 FYNNEI. This chain's CDR3 is CASSAGTGPAGELFF. The CDR3 DNA follows: TGTGCCAGCAGCGCCGGGACAGGGCCGGCTGGGGAGCTGTTTTTT.

In its sample, this clone was seen a few times. The V call is TRBV6-5, the J call TRBJ2-7; 11 nucleotides line up with TRBD2. Per the germline V gene, CDR1 is MNHEY and CDR2 is SVGAGI. V gave up 0 bases and J gave up 4 bases; unmatched junction bases: 5. This CDR3 spans 16 amino acids. CDR3 in amino acids: CASSYSQLAGGYEQYF. The CDR3 nucleotides read TGTGCCAGCAGTTACTCGCAGCTAGCGGGAGGTTACGAGCAGTACTTC.

CDR3 in DNA: TGTGCCAGCAGCAAAGGACTAGCGGGGGCGGTTCTCTACGAGCAGTACTTC. Protein sequence: CASSKGLAGAVLYEQYF. The gene calls are TRBV5-4 and TRBJ2-7; TRBD2 matches 13 bases. The germline gives CDR1 SGHNT, CDR2 YYREEE (reference sequence). CDR3 length: 17 amino acids. V dropped 4 bases and J dropped 3; count of bases not matched to a gene: 10.

The gene calls are TRBV19 and TRBJ2-1, with a possible D match to TRBD1 (5 bases). Looked up from germline, CDR1 is LNHDA and CDR2 is SQIVND (reference sequence). The V and J ends lost 4 bases and 2 bases respectively, with 15 bases between them. This CDR3 is 16 amino acids long. CDR3 in DNA: TGTGCCAGTAGTAAGGCGGATTTGGGGCCCTACAATGAGCAGTTCTTC. As protein: CASSKADLGPYNEQFF.

The genes are TRBV3-1 (or the pseudogene TRBV3-2) and TRBJ2-7; 9 bases are a match to TRBD1. Germline V gives CDR1 LGHDT, CDR2 YNNKEL (reference sequence). The J segment lost 3 bases and the V segment lost 1 base, leaving 7 bases of the junction unmatched. The CDR3 loop spans 16 amino acids. CDR3 DNA sequence: TGTGCCAGCAGCCAAGTCCCGGGACAGGGCGTCTACGAGCAGTACTTC. Translating gives CASSQVPGQGVYEQYF.